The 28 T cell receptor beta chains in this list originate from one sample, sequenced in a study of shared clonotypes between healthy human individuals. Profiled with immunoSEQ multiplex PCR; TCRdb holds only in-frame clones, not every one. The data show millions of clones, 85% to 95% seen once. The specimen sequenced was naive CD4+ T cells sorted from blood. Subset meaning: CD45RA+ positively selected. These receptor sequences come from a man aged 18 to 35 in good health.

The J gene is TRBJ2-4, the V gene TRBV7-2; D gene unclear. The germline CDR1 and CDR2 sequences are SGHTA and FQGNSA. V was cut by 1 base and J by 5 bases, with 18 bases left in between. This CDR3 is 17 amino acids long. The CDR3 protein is CASSLEYGRPVENIQYF. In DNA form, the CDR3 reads TGTGCCAGCAGCTTAGAATATGGCAGGCCAGTTGAAAACATTCAGTACTTC.

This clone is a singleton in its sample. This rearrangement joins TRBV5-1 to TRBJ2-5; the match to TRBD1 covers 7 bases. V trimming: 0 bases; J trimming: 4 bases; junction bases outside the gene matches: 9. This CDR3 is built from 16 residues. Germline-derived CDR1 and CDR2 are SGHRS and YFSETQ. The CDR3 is CASSLAGDREGETQYF. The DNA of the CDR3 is TGCGCCAGCAGCTTGGCCGGAGACAGGGAAGGAGAGACCCAGTACTTC.

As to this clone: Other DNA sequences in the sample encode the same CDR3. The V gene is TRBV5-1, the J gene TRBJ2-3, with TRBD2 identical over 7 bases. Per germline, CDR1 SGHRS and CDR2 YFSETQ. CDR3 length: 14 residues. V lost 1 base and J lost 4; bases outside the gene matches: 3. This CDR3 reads CASSLSGVPDTQYF. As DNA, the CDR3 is TGCGCCAGCAGCTTGAGCGGGGTCCCAGATACGCAGTATTTT.

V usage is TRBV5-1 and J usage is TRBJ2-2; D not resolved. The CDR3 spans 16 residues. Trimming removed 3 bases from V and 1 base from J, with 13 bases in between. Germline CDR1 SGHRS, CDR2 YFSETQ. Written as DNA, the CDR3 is TGCGCCAGCAGCTCCCTATGGACGGAGAACACCGGGGAGCTGTTTTTT. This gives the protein CASSSLWTENTGELFF.

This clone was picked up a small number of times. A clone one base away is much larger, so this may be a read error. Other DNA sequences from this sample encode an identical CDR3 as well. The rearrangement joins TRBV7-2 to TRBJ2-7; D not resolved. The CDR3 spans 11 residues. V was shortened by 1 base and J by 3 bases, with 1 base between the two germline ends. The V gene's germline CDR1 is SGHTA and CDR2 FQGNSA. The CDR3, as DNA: TGTGCCAGCAGCTTAGTCTACGAGCAGTACTTC. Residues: CASSLVYEQYF.

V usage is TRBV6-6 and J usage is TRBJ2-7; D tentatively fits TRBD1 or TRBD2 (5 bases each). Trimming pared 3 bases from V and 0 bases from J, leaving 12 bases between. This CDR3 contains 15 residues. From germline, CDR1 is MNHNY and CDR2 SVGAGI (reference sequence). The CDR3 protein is CASSYMAGTSYEQYF. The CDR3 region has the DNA TGTGCCAGCAGTTATATGGCAGGGACCTCCTACGAGCAGTACTTC.

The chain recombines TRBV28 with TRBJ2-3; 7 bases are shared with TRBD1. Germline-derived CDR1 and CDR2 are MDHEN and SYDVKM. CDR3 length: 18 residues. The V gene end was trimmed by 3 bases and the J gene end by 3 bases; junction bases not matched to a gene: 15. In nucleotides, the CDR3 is TGTGCCAGCAGTTTGTCGGACCGAGGGGGCAGAGGGACAGATACGCAGTATTTT. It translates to CASSLSDRGGRGTDTQYF.

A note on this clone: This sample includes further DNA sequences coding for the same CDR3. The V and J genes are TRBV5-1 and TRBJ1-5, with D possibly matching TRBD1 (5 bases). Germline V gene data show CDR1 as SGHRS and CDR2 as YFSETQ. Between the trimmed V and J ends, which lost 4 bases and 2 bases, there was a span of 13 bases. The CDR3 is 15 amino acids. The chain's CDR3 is CASSPGPGGNQPQHF. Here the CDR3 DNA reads TGCGCCAGCAGCCCCGGCCCGGGGGGCAATCAGCCCCAGCATTTT.

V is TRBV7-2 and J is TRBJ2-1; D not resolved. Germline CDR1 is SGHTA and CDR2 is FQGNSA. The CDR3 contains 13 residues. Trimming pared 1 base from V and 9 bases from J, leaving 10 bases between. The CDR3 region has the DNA TGTGCCAGCAGCTTAGGCACGGCAGGTGAGCAGTTCTTC. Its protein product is CASSLGTAGEQFF.

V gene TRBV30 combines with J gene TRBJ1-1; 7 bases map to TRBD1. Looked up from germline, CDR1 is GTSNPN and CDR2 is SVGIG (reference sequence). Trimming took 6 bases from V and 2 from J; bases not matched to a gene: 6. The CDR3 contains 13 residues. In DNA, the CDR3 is TGTGCCTGTTCTAGGGGGCGCAACACTGAAGCTTTCTTT. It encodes CACSRGRNTEAFF.

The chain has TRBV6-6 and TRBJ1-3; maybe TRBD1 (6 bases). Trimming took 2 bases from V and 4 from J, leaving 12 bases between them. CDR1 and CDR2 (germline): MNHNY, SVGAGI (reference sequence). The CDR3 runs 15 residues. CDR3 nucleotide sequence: TGTGCCAGCAGTTACGGGGGGCATTACGGAAACACCATATATTTT. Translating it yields CASSYGGHYGNTIYF.

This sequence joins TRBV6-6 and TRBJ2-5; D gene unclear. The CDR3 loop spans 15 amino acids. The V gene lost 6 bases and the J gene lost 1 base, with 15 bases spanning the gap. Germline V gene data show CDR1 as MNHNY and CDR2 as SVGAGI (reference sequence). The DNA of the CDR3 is TGTGCCAGCAGCACTACTCTAGGGTTCCAAGAGACCCAGTACTTC. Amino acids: CASSTTLGFQETQYF.

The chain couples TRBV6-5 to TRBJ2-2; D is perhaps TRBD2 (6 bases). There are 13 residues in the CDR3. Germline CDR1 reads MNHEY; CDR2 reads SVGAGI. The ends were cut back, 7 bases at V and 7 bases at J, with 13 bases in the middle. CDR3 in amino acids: CASISPEGGELFF. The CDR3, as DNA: TGTGCCAGCATTTCTCCGGAGGGCGGGGAGCTGTTTTTT.

The CDR3 here is CASSRGTDTGELFF. The DNA of the CDR3 is TGTGCCAGCAGCCGAGGGACAGACACCGGGGAGCTGTTTTTT. The chain joins TRBV7-3 to TRBJ2-2, with 7 positions matching TRBD1. This CDR3 has 14 amino acids. With 5 bases clipped from V and 3 bases from J, the junction kept 3 bases outside the gene matches. Germline assignment: CDR1 SGHTA and CDR2 FQGTGA.

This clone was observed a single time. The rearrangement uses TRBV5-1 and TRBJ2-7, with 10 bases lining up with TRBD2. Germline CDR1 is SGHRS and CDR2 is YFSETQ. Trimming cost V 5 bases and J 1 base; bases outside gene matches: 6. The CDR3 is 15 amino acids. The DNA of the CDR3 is TGCGCCAGCAGTCGACTTAGCGGGAGGTCCTACGAGCAGTACTTC. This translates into CASSRLSGRSYEQYF. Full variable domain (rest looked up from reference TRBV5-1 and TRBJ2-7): KAGVTQTPRYLIKTRGQQVTLSCSPISGHRSVSWYQQTPGQGLQFLFEYFSETQRNKGNFPGRFSGRQFSNSRSEMNVSTLELGDSALYLCASSRLSGRSYEQYFGPGTRLTVT.

CDR3 coding DNA: TGTGCCAGCAGCTTTGGGGGGGCGCGGACATCCTACGAGCAGTACTTC. The encoded protein is CASSFGGARTSYEQYF. The chain couples TRBV7-9 to TRBJ2-7, with TRBD2 as a possible D gene (7 bases). Germline values: CDR1 SEHNR, CDR2 FQNEAQ (reference sequence). The V end lost 3 bases, the J end lost 1 base, and 16 bases lay between the germline ends. The CDR3 contains 16 residues.

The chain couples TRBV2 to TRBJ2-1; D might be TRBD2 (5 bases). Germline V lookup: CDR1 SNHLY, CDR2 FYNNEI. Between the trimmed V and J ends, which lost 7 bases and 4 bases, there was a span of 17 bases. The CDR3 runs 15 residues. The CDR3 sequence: CASMQNSVYYNEQFF. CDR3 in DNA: TGTGCCAGCATGCAAAATAGCGTATATTACAATGAGCAGTTCTTC.

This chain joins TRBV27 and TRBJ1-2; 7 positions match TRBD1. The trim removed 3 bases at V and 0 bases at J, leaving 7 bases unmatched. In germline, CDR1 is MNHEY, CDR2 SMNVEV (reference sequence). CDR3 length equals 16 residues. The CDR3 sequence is CASSFQTQGSNYGYTF. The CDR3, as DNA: TGTGCCAGCAGTTTTCAAACACAGGGGTCTAACTATGGCTACACCTTC.

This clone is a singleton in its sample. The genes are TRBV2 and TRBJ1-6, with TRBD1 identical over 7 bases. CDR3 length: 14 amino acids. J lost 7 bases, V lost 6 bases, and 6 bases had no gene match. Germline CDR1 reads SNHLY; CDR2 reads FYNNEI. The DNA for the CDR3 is TGTGCCAGCAGAGAGACAGGGTTAAATTCACCCCTCCACTTT. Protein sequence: CASRETGLNSPLHF.

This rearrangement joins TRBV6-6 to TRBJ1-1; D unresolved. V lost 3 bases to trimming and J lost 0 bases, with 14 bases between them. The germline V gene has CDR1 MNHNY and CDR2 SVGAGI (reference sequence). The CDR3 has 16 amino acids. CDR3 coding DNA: TGTGCCAGCAGTTATAGACTAGAGTCCATGAACACTGAAGCTTTCTTT. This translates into CASSYRLESMNTEAFF.

CDR3: CAMSPGQFYGYTF. CDR3 nucleotide sequence: TGTGCCATGTCGCCGGGACAATTCTATGGCTACACCTTC. The chain recombines TRBV5-4 with TRBJ1-2; TRBD1 might be the D (6 bases). V gave up 9 bases and J gave up 4 bases, with 16 bases separating them. CDR1 and CDR2 (germline): SGHNT, YYREEE (reference sequence). The CDR3 has 13 amino acids.

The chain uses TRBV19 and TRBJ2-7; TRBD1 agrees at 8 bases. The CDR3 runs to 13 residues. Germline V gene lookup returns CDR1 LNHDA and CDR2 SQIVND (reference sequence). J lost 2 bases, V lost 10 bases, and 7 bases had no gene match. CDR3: CATQGAQTYEQYF. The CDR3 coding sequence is TGTGCCACTCAGGGGGCGCAGACCTACGAGCAGTACTTC.

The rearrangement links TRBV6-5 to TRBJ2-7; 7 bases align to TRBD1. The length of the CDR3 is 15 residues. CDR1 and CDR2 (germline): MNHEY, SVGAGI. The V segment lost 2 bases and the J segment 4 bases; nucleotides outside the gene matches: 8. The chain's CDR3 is CASSYRGQDLYEQYF. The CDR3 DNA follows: TGTGCCAGCAGTTACAGGGGGCAGGACCTGTACGAGCAGTACTTC.

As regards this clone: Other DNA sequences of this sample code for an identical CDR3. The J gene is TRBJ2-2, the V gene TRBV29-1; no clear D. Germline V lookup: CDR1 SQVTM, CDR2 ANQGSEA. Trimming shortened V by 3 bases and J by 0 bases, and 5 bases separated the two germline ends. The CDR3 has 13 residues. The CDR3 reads CSVDSTNTGELFF. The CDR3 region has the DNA TGCAGCGTTGACAGCACGAACACCGGGGAGCTGTTTTTT.

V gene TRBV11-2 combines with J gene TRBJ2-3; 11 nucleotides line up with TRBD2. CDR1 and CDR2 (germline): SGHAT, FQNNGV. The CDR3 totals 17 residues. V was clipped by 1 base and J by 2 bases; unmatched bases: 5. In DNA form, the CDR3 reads TGTGCCAGCAGCTTAGGTGCTAGCGGGGGGTACACAGATACGCAGTATTTT. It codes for CASSLGASGGYTDTQYF.

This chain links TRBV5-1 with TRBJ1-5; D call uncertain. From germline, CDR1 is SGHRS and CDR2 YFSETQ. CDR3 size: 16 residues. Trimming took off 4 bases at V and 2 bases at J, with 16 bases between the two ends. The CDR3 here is CASSPTRADGNQPQHF. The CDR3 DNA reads TGCGCCAGCAGCCCCACCCGGGCTGATGGCAATCAGCCCCAGCATTTT.

CDR3 nucleotide sequence: TGTGCCAGCAGCTTGGGCGGGGGCTCTGGGGCCAACGTCCTGACTTTC. Translation gives CASSLGGGSGANVLTF. The gene calls are TRBV5-6 and TRBJ2-6; 7 bases are shared with TRBD2. The CDR3 spans 16 residues. V dropped 0 bases and J dropped 0; count of bases not matched to a gene: 0. Germline V gene sequence: CDR1 SGHDT, CDR2 YYEEEE. Drawing the rest from reference TRBV5-6 and TRBJ2-6, the complete variable domain is DAGVTQSPTHLIKTRGQQVTLRCSPKSGHDTVSWYQQALGQGPQFIFQYYEEEERQRGNFPDRFSGHQFPNYSSELNVNALLLGDSALYLCASSLGGGSGANVLTFGAGSRLTVL.

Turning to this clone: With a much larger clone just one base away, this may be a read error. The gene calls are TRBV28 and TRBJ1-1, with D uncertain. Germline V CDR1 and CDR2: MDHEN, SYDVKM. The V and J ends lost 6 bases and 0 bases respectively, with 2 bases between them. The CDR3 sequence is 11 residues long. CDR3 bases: TGTGCCAGCAGCATGAACACTGAAGCTTTCTTT. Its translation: CASSMNTEAFF.